The source of this T cell receptor (beta chain) is a study of shared clonotypes between healthy human individuals. To note about this clone: The target antigen is unknown.

Germline V gene sequence: CDR1 MNHEY, CDR2 SMNVEV (reference sequence). Trimming took 6 bases from V and 0 from J, leaving 11 bases between them. The CDR3 is 14 residues long. Study outcomes and limitations: Naive subsets generally exceeded memory subsets in estimated richness.

Sequenced by immunoSEQ multiplex PCR; TCRdb stores in-frame clones only, minus some. The sample consists of about 770,000 clones, just under 75% of them appearing once. The chain links TRBV27 to TRBJ1-2; no definite D call. Sequencing was done on a sample of memory CD4+ T cells sorted from blood. Noted subset: CD45RA-negative fraction. This receptor was taken from a woman aged 30 to 39 in good health. CDR3 in amino acids: CASSLYGPNYGYTF. As DNA, the CDR3 is TGTGCCAGCAGCTTGTATGGCCCTAACTATGGCTACACCTTC.